These T cell receptor beta chains were read from a single sample in a study of blood T cell repertoires in COVID-19. TCRdb keeps only in-frame clones here, not all; method: immunoSEQ multiplex PCR. The table includes 100,000 to 150,000 clones, over 60% detected once. Sequenced input: peripheral blood. These receptors originate from a man between 40 and 49 years old with active or convalescent COVID-19. CDR3s include the opening cysteine and the closing phenylalanine or tryptophan. A D gene is named only where the DNA matches it firmly. Size values are once, few and many counts, or a class for expanded clones, and some rows have none.

J gene: TRBJ2-3
V gene: TRBV29-1
D gene: .
clone size: .
CDR3 DNA: TGCAGCGTTGTATCCGGGGGCACAGATACGCAGTATTTT
CDR3 protein: CSVVSGGTDTQYF

J gene: TRBJ1-1
V gene: TRBV6-5
D gene: .
clone size: .
CDR3 DNA: TGTGCCAGCAACAACGGGGGTGGAACTGAAGCTTTCTTT
CDR3 protein: CASNNGGGTEAFF

J gene: TRBJ2-2
V gene: TRBV5-1
D gene: TRBD1
clone size: .
CDR3 DNA: TGCGCCAGCAGGGTGGGACAGCACGGGGAGCTGTTTTTT
CDR3 protein: CASRVGQHGELFF

J gene: TRBJ1-1
V gene: TRBV6-6
D gene: .
clone size: .
CDR3 DNA: TGTGCCAGCAGACGCGGGACCATGAGCGAAGCTTTCTTT
CDR3 protein: CASRRGTMSEAFF

J gene: TRBJ2-7
V gene: TRBV7-2
D gene: TRBD2
clone size: .
CDR3 DNA: TGTGCCAGCAGGCCTAGCGGGAGCGGGAGATATAGGCAGTACTTC
CDR3 protein: CASRPSGSGRYRQYF

J gene: TRBJ2-4
V gene: TRBV5-1
D gene: TRBD2
clone size: .
CDR3 DNA: TGCGCCAGCAGCCTTGCGGGGGATGCGAACATTCAGTACTTC
CDR3 protein: CASSLAGDANIQYF

J gene: TRBJ2-5
V gene: TRBV5-1
D gene: .
clone size: few
CDR3 DNA: TGCGCCAGCAGCTTGGCAGGACTACAAGAGACCCAGTACTTC
CDR3 protein: CASSLAGLQETQYF

J gene: TRBJ1-2
V gene: TRBV9
D gene: .
clone size: .
CDR3 DNA: TGTGCCAGCAGCGGACCACAGGGCAGGGGCTACACCTTC
CDR3 protein: CASSGPQGRGYTF

J gene: TRBJ1-3
V gene: TRBV27
D gene: .
clone size: .
CDR3 DNA: TGTGCCAGCAAACCACAGGGCACTGGAAACACCATATATTTT
CDR3 protein: CASKPQGTGNTIYF

J gene: TRBJ1-5
V gene: TRBV18
D gene: .
clone size: .
CDR3 DNA: TGTGCCAGCTCACCCAGCAGGTCCCCCCTTGGCAATCAGCCCCAGCATTTT
CDR3 protein: CASSPSRSPLGNQPQHF

J gene: TRBJ1-1
V gene: TRBV19
D gene: TRBD1
clone size: .
CDR3 DNA: TGTGCCAGTAGTTCAGGGGGCCGGGTGAACACTGAAGCTTTCTTT
CDR3 protein: CASSSGGRVNTEAFF

J gene: TRBJ1-2
V gene: TRBV12-3/TRBV12-4
D gene: .
clone size: .
CDR3 DNA: TGTGCCAGCAGTTTAGGCGTGCTATTTGGCTACACCTTC
CDR3 protein: CASSLGVLFGYTF

J gene: TRBJ1-2
V gene: TRBV29-1
D gene: TRBD1
clone size: once
CDR3 DNA: TGCAGCGTCGGAGGGGGACAGGGGGCTAACTATGGCTACACCTTC
CDR3 protein: CSVGGGQGANYGYTF

J gene: TRBJ1-1
V gene: TRBV11-2
D gene: TRBD1
clone size: .
CDR3 DNA: TGTGCCACACGACATGGACAGGGGAAGAACACTGAAGCTTTCTTT
CDR3 protein: CATRHGQGKNTEAFF

J gene: TRBJ2-5
V gene: TRBV5-1
D gene: .
clone size: .
CDR3 DNA: TGCGCCAGCAGCTTGGCCGGCAGAGGAGACCAAGAGACCCAGTACTTC
CDR3 protein: CASSLAGRGDQETQYF

J gene: TRBJ1-1
V gene: TRBV18
D gene: .
clone size: few
CDR3 DNA: TGTGCCAGCTCACCAAGTCGCAGGGCATCCACTGAAGCTTTCTTT
CDR3 protein: CASSPSRRASTEAFF

J gene: TRBJ2-6
V gene: TRBV3-1/TRBV3-2
D gene: .
clone size: .
CDR3 DNA: TGTGCCAGCAGCCGACAGCGCCCCTCTGGGGCCAACGTCCTGACTTTC
CDR3 protein: CASSRQRPSGANVLTF

J gene: TRBJ2-7
V gene: TRBV5-4
D gene: TRBD1
clone size: .
CDR3 DNA: TGTGCCAGCAGTCTATCACAGGGGGCAATCTACGAGCAGTACTTC
CDR3 protein: CASSLSQGAIYEQYF

J gene: TRBJ1-5
V gene: TRBV2
D gene: .
clone size: .
CDR3 DNA: TGTGCCACCGTCACAGATAGCAATCAGCCCCAGCATTTT
CDR3 protein: CATVTDSNQPQHF

J gene: TRBJ1-6
V gene: TRBV27
D gene: TRBD1
clone size: .
CDR3 DNA: TGTGCCAGCACCCACCCGGGACAGGGGGGCTCACCCCTCCACTTT
CDR3 protein: CASTHPGQGGSPLHF

J gene: TRBJ1-5
V gene: TRBV19
D gene: .
clone size: .
CDR3 DNA: TGTGCCAGTAGGAGGGCACAGGGCGGGCAATCATATAGCAATCAGCCCCAGCATTTT
CDR3 protein: CASRRAQGGQSYSNQPQHF

J gene: TRBJ2-2
V gene: TRBV27
D gene: .
clone size: .
CDR3 DNA: TGTGCCAGCAGTTTATCGGCGGACTCGTACACCGGGGAGCTGTTTTTT
CDR3 protein: CASSLSADSYTGELFF

J gene: TRBJ2-7
V gene: TRBV7-9
D gene: TRBD2
clone size: .
CDR3 DNA: TGTGCCAGCAGCTCGTGGCTAGCGGGGGGGCGCGCCTACGAGCAGTACTTC
CDR3 protein: CASSSWLAGGRAYEQYF

J gene: TRBJ1-2
V gene: TRBV28
D gene: .
clone size: .
CDR3 DNA: TGTGCCAGTAGGGGTCGCGGCTACACCTTC
CDR3 protein: CASRGRGYTF

J gene: TRBJ1-5
V gene: TRBV7-9
D gene: TRBD1
clone size: many
CDR3 DNA: TGTGCCAGCACCAAAGGACAGGGTAATCAGCCCCAGCATTTT
CDR3 protein: CASTKGQGNQPQHF

J gene: TRBJ1-1
V gene: TRBV29-1
D gene: .
clone size: once
CDR3 DNA: TGCAGCGCCAGGGAGGGCAAGACTGAAGCTTTCTTT
CDR3 protein: CSAREGKTEAFF

J gene: TRBJ2-1
V gene: TRBV7-3
D gene: TRBD2
clone size: .
CDR3 DNA: TGTGCCAGCAGCTTGGGGTGGGGCGGGGGTCCCTACAATGAGCAGTTCTTC
CDR3 protein: CASSLGWGGGPYNEQFF

J gene: TRBJ1-1
V gene: TRBV6-2/TRBV6-3
D gene: TRBD1
clone size: .
CDR3 DNA: TGTGCCAGCAGCTCCAACAGGGGGCTAACTGAAGCTTTCTTT
CDR3 protein: CASSSNRGLTEAFF

J gene: TRBJ1-2
V gene: TRBV3-1/TRBV3-2
D gene: .
clone size: .
CDR3 DNA: TGTGCCAGCAGCCAGGAGTGGCAGGAGGCCGGCTACACCTTC
CDR3 protein: CASSQEWQEAGYTF

J gene: TRBJ2-5
V gene: TRBV2
D gene: .
clone size: .
CDR3 DNA: TGTGCCAGCAAGGCAGGGGGGGAGACCCAGTACTTC
CDR3 protein: CASKAGGETQYF

J gene: TRBJ1-1
V gene: TRBV27
D gene: .
clone size: .
CDR3 DNA: TGTGCCAGCCTTCGCGTTCCAGGGGTGAACACTGAAGCTTTCTTT
CDR3 protein: CASLRVPGVNTEAFF

J gene: TRBJ2-7
V gene: TRBV11-2
D gene: .
clone size: .
CDR3 DNA: TGTGCCAGCAGCTTAGGCGATGCCGGGGGAGGTTACGAGCAGTACTTC
CDR3 protein: CASSLGDAGGGYEQYF

J gene: TRBJ2-1
V gene: TRBV29-1
D gene: .
clone size: .
CDR3 DNA: TGCAGCGTTAGAGCGGACCTCTACTACAATGAGCAGTTCTTC
CDR3 protein: CSVRADLYYNEQFF

J gene: TRBJ2-7
V gene: TRBV4-1
D gene: TRBD2
clone size: .
CDR3 DNA: TGCGCCAGCAGCCAGCGGGAGGATTCAGGGGAGCAGTACTTC
CDR3 protein: CASSQREDSGEQYF

J gene: TRBJ1-2
V gene: TRBV19
D gene: .
clone size: few
CDR3 DNA: TGTGCCAGTAGTATTATGCGGAACAACTATGGCTACACCTTC
CDR3 protein: CASSIMRNNYGYTF

J gene: TRBJ1-2
V gene: TRBV14
D gene: .
clone size: .
CDR3 DNA: TGTGCCAGCAGCCAAGAAGTGCGGGGGTTCTATGGCTACACCTTC
CDR3 protein: CASSQEVRGFYGYTF

J gene: TRBJ2-2
V gene: TRBV5-1
D gene: TRBD1
clone size: few
CDR3 DNA: TGCGCCAGCAGCTTGGGACAGGGTTGGACCGGGGAGCTGTTTTTT
CDR3 protein: CASSLGQGWTGELFF

J gene: TRBJ2-1
V gene: TRBV19
D gene: .
clone size: .
CDR3 DNA: TGTGCCAGTAGATCTATGGTGGAGGGGAATGAGCAGTTCTTC
CDR3 protein: CASRSMVEGNEQFF

J gene: TRBJ2-2
V gene: TRBV3-1/TRBV3-2
D gene: TRBD2
clone size: .
CDR3 DNA: TGTGCCAGCAGCCCTTCTAGCGGGAGGGCCCGAGAAGGGGAGCTGTTTTTT
CDR3 protein: CASSPSSGRAREGELFF

J gene: TRBJ2-7
V gene: TRBV11-1
D gene: TRBD2
clone size: .
CDR3 DNA: TGTGCCAGCAGCTTTAGCGGGAGGGCCGAAGAGCAGTACTTC
CDR3 protein: CASSFSGRAEEQYF

J gene: TRBJ1-1
V gene: TRBV18
D gene: .
clone size: .
CDR3 DNA: TGTGCCAGCTCACAATCCGGGACAACTAACACTGAAGCTTTCTTT
CDR3 protein: CASSQSGTTNTEAFF

J gene: TRBJ1-2
V gene: TRBV29-1
D gene: TRBD1
clone size: .
CDR3 DNA: TGCAGCGAAACAGGGGTGCGTGGCTACACCTTC
CDR3 protein: CSETGVRGYTF

J gene: TRBJ2-3
V gene: TRBV19
D gene: TRBD2
clone size: .
CDR3 DNA: TGTGCCAGTAGTATAGACGCGACTAGCGGGAGGTATATAGATACGCAGTATTTT
CDR3 protein: CASSIDATSGRYIDTQYF

J gene: TRBJ2-6
V gene: TRBV18
D gene: .
clone size: .
CDR3 DNA: TGTGCCAGCTCACCAGCCGGAGGTGGGGCCAACGTCCTGACTTTC
CDR3 protein: CASSPAGGGANVLTF

J gene: TRBJ1-1
V gene: TRBV18
D gene: TRBD1
clone size: .
CDR3 DNA: TGTGCCAGCTCACCATTGACAGGGCGGGGCACTGAAGCTTTCTTT
CDR3 protein: CASSPLTGRGTEAFF

J gene: TRBJ1-3
V gene: TRBV30
D gene: .
clone size: .
CDR3 DNA: TGTGCCTGGAGTGTACGGGGGGGAGGAAACACCATATATTTT
CDR3 protein: CAWSVRGGGNTIYF

J gene: TRBJ2-2
V gene: TRBV30
D gene: .
clone size: .
CDR3 DNA: TGTGCCGGCATAGAGGTAACCGGGGAGCTGTTTTTT
CDR3 protein: CAGIEVTGELFF

J gene: TRBJ1-2
V gene: TRBV24-1
D gene: .
clone size: .
CDR3 DNA: TGTGCCACCAGTGAGGGTCAGGGGTACTACACCTTC
CDR3 protein: CATSEGQGYYTF

J gene: TRBJ2-1
V gene: TRBV30
D gene: .
clone size: .
CDR3 DNA: TGTGCCTGGAGTGTAGGAGGCGGTAACACTGAGCAGTTCTTC
CDR3 protein: CAWSVGGGNTEQFF

J gene: TRBJ2-2
V gene: TRBV10-1
D gene: TRBD1
clone size: .
CDR3 DNA: TGCGCCACGCAAACAGGGGCCGGGGAGCTGTTTTTT
CDR3 protein: CATQTGAGELFF

J gene: TRBJ1-1
V gene: TRBV6-4
D gene: .
clone size: .
CDR3 DNA: TGTGCCAGCAGACCTCAAAGGGGGGGGAACACTGAAGCTTTCTTT
CDR3 protein: CASRPQRGGNTEAFF

J gene: TRBJ2-1
V gene: TRBV28
D gene: .
clone size: .
CDR3 DNA: TGTGCCAGCAGCTCTCCTCTTACATGGGCGCAGTTCTTC
CDR3 protein: CASSSPLTWAQFF

J gene: TRBJ2-1
V gene: TRBV6-5
D gene: TRBD2
clone size: .
CDR3 DNA: TGTGCCAGCACCCTACGGGAGGGTGGCAATGAGCAGTTCTTC
CDR3 protein: CASTLREGGNEQFF

J gene: TRBJ2-1
V gene: TRBV14
D gene: .
clone size: .
CDR3 DNA: TGTGCCAGCAGCCGGCCAGGGGAACCTTACAATGAGCAGTTCTTC
CDR3 protein: CASSRPGEPYNEQFF

J gene: TRBJ2-7
V gene: TRBV6-5
D gene: TRBD2
clone size: .
CDR3 DNA: TGTGCCAGCAGCATTTTAGCGGGAGGGAACTACGAGCAGTACTTC
CDR3 protein: CASSILAGGNYEQYF